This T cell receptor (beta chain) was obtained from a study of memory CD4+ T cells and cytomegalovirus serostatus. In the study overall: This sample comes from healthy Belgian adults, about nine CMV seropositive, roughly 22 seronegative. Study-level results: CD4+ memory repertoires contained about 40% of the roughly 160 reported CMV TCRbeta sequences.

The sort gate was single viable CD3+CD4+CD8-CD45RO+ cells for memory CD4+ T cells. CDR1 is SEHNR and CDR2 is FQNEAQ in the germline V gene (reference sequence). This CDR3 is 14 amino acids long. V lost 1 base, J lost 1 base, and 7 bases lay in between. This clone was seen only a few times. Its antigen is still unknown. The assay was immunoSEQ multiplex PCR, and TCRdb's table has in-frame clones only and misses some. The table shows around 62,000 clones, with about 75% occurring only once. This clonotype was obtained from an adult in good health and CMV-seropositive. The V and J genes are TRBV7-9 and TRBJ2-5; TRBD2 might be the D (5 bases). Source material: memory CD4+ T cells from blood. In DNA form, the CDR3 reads TGTGCCAGCAGCTTAGGGACTGGCCAAGAGACCCAGTACTTC. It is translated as CASSLGTGQETQYF.